The clone carrying this T cell receptor (beta chain) was seen a handful of times. Germline CDR1 reads SGHTA; CDR2 reads FQGNSA. V was shortened by 5 bases and J by 0 bases, with 14 bases between the two germline ends. The CDR3 covers 16 residues. This sample is drawn from a study of blood T cell repertoires in COVID-19. Study in general: Material from acute and convalescent COVID-19 was sourced from the United States, Italy and Spain.

Per the original methods: Estimation of nucleated cell counts relied on the amplification of reference gene primers. TCRdb's table, derived via immunoSEQ multiplex PCR, lists solely in-frame clones and lacks some. V, J and clone size are taken as reported in that table, and D and trimming were inferred from the DNA itself. The sample lists tens of thousands of clones, roughly nine tenths occurring once. The gene calls are TRBV7-2 and TRBJ1-3; TRBD1 might be the D (5 bases). The sample consisted of peripheral blood. The clonotype comes from a woman aged 55-70 years with COVID-19, enrolled during active disease. The CDR3 bases are TGTGCCAGCAGCCCCCCGGCAGGGCTCTCTGGAAACACCATATATTTT. It specifies CASSPPAGLSGNTIYF.